These 26 T cell receptor beta chains came from one sample sequenced in a study of blood T cell repertoires in COVID-19. Clones were sequenced by immunoSEQ multiplex PCR, and TCRdb holds only the in-frame ones, with some missing. The sample records over 350,000 clones, more than 70% being singletons. The sequencing input was PBMCs or T cells enriched from blood (not recorded which). These receptors were taken from a woman aged 18-29 years who had recovered from COVID-19.

The chain employs TRBV10-3 and TRBJ1-5; TRBD1 matches 12 bases. Germline V CDR1 and CDR2: ENHRY, SYGVKD. There are 16 residues in the CDR3. The V segment lost 8 bases and the J segment 2 bases; nucleotides outside the gene matches: 7. The CDR3 DNA follows: TGTGCCATCTCGGGACAGGGGGCTGGGGGCAATCAGCCCCAGCATTTT. It specifies CAISGQGAGGNQPQHF.

The chain carries TRBV3-1 (or the pseudogene TRBV3-2) and TRBJ2-3; the match to TRBD2 covers 11 bases. Trimming removed 10 bases from V and 2 bases from J; junction bases left unmatched: 8. Germline lookup yields CDR1 LGHDT and CDR2 YNNKEL (reference sequence). The CDR3 sequence is 15 residues long. CDR3: CATSLAGGPTDTQYF. The CDR3 nucleotides read TGTGCCACTTCGCTAGCGGGGGGCCCCACAGATACGCAGTATTTT.

J is TRBJ2-3 and V is TRBV6-5; TRBD1 aligns across 8 bases. Germline trimming cut 10 bases from V and 3 bases from J; bases unmatched to any gene: 6. Per the germline V gene, CDR1 is MNHEY and CDR2 is SVGAGI. The CDR3 spans 13 residues. DNA of the CDR3: TGTGCCACCCACAGGGGGTTAACAGATACGCAGTATTTT. Protein: CATHRGLTDTQYF.

The V call is TRBV7-2, the J call TRBJ2-5; D is possibly TRBD2 (5 bases). There are 14 residues in the CDR3. Germline V gene sequence: CDR1 SGHTA, CDR2 FQGNSA. Trimming stripped 5 bases from V and 1 base from J, with 11 bases between. Written as DNA, the CDR3 is TGTGCCAGCAGCCCTCCGGGGTCCCAAGAGACCCAGTACTTC. It is translated as CASSPPGSQETQYF.

V usage is TRBV7-6 and J usage is TRBJ1-1; TRBD1 agrees at 9 bases. The CDR3 is 14 residues long. CDR1 is SGHVS, CDR2 FNYEAQ, per germline. J gave up 2 bases and V 5 bases, and 3 bases lay outside the gene matches. The CDR3 DNA reads as TGTGCCAGCAGCCCAACAGGGGGCAACACTGAAGCTTTCTTT. Its translation: CASSPTGGNTEAFF.

This sequence joins TRBV24-1 and TRBJ1-6, with D hard to call. The CDR3 spans 13 residues. Germline V gene sequence: CDR1 KGHDR, CDR2 SFDVKD. With 8 bases removed from V and 10 bases from J, the gap between germline ends came to 14 bases. The CDR3 spells CATTWQGGSPLHF. The CDR3 nucleotides are TGTGCCACCACCTGGCAAGGAGGGTCACCCCTCCACTTT.

This chain connects TRBV4-1 to TRBJ2-3, with TRBD2 matching 10 bases. The CDR3 is 16 amino acids. Germline V gives CDR1 MGHRA, CDR2 YSYEKL. The V gene end was trimmed by 4 bases and the J gene end by 0 bases; junction bases not matched to a gene: 4. CDR3 residues: CASSLGTSESTDTQYF. In DNA, the CDR3 is TGCGCCAGCAGCCTCGGGACTAGCGAAAGCACAGATACGCAGTATTTT.

The rearrangement uses TRBV7-2 and TRBJ2-5; 10 bases agree with TRBD1. J lost 1 base, V lost 1 base, and 3 bases had no gene match. This CDR3 comprises 16 residues. CDR1 and CDR2 (germline): SGHTA, FQGNSA. The CDR3 here is CASSLVGTGAQETQYF. CDR3 DNA: TGTGCCAGCAGCTTAGTTGGGACAGGGGCCCAAGAGACCCAGTACTTC.

This clone showed up just a few times. CDR3 DNA: TGTGCCAGCAGTCCAAACCCGCCAGGGGGCCGGAACAATGAGCAGTTCTTC. Protein sequence: CASSPNPPGGRNNEQFF. This rearrangement joins TRBV6-6 to TRBJ2-1; 8 positions match TRBD1. The V gene's germline CDR1 is MNHNY and CDR2 SVGAGI (reference sequence). The CDR3 loop spans 17 amino acids. The V gene end was trimmed by 5 bases and the J gene end by 5 bases; junction bases not matched to a gene: 14.

This clone was detected only once. The chain combines TRBV6-4 with TRBJ1-1, with no clear D. The CDR3 loop spans 13 amino acids. Germline V gene lookup returns CDR1 MRHNA and CDR2 SNTAGT. Trimming pared 5 bases from V and 0 bases from J, leaving 7 bases between. The CDR3 protein is CASSSGLNTEAFF. The CDR3, as DNA: TGTGCCAGCAGTAGCGGGCTGAACACTGAAGCTTTCTTT.

This clone occurred once. The V and J genes are TRBV5-5 and TRBJ1-5, with a tentative D call TRBD1 (5 bases). CDR1 and CDR2 (germline): SGHKS, YYEKEE (reference sequence). V was trimmed by 4 bases and J by 1 base, leaving 15 bases between them. The CDR3 is 16 residues long. The CDR3 loop is CASSGESGTSNQPQHF. CDR3 DNA: TGTGCCAGCAGCGGGGAAAGCGGGACCAGCAATCAGCCCCAGCATTTT.

The chain uses TRBV2 and TRBJ1-3; a possible D gene is TRBD1 (5 bases). V lost 6 bases to trimming and J lost 0 bases, with 12 bases between them. Germline V gene lookup returns CDR1 SNHLY and CDR2 FYNNEI. This CDR3 has 15 residues. The CDR3 region is CASRRGDSSGNTIYF. The CDR3 DNA follows: TGTGCCAGCAGGCGTGGCGACAGCTCTGGAAACACCATATATTTT.

The genes are TRBV15 and TRBJ2-7; tentatively, D is TRBD2 (6 bases). V lost 0 bases and J lost 0, with 18 bases in between. The germline V gene has CDR1 LNHNV and CDR2 YYDKDF (reference sequence). This CDR3 is built from 18 residues. The CDR3 region is CATSRDPSARGLSYEQYF. In DNA form, the CDR3 reads TGTGCCACCAGCAGAGATCCTTCCGCGCGGGGACTCTCCTACGAGCAGTACTTC.

This chain joins TRBV2 and TRBJ1-5, with TRBD1 matching 7 bases. The V gene's germline CDR1 is SNHLY and CDR2 FYNNEI. The CDR3 extends over 15 amino acids. V trimming: 3 bases; J trimming: 6 bases; junction bases outside the gene matches: 8. The CDR3 sequence is CASSDLYDRAQPQHF. Here the CDR3 DNA reads TGTGCCAGCAGTGATTTATACGACAGGGCTCAGCCCCAGCATTTT.

The rearrangement links TRBV6-1 to TRBJ2-7, with a weak D call TRBD1 (6 bases). The CDR3 is made up of 14 amino acids. The germline V gene has CDR1 MNHNS and CDR2 SASEGT. Trimming left V 5 bases short and J 2 bases short, with 13 bases between. As DNA, the CDR3 is TGTGCCAGCAGTTTACCAGGGGTTGCCTACGAGCAGTACTTC. Protein sequence: CASSLPGVAYEQYF.

This clone showed up just once. The rearrangement links TRBV14 to TRBJ2-1; D not certain. Trimming left V 1 base short and J 12 bases short, with 7 bases between. The CDR3 consists of 11 residues. Germline assignment: CDR1 SGHDN and CDR2 FVKESK. CDR3 loop: CASSQAVVQFF. The CDR3 DNA sequence: TGTGCCAGCAGCCAAGCGGTCGTGCAGTTCTTC.

The chain recombines TRBV19 with TRBJ1-2; D ambiguous. The CDR3 spans 13 residues. The V gene's germline CDR1 is LNHDA and CDR2 SQIVND (reference sequence). V lost 2 bases and J lost 7, with 11 bases in between. The chain's CDR3 is CASSIWPGFGYTF. The CDR3 DNA reads as TGTGCCAGTAGTATATGGCCCGGGTTTGGCTACACCTTC.

The V call is TRBV5-1, the J call TRBJ1-2, with TRBD1 matching 7 bases. Germline loops: CDR1 SGHRS, CDR2 YFSETQ. The V segment lost 4 bases and the J segment 1 base; nucleotides outside the gene matches: 4. This CDR3 comprises 14 residues. CDR3 bases: TGCGCCAGCAGCGCGTGGGACAGTAACTATGGCTACACCTTC. Encoded protein: CASSAWDSNYGYTF. The whole variable domain, remainder taken from reference TRBV5-1 and TRBJ1-2, is KAGVTQTPRYLIKTRGQQVTLSCSPISGHRSVSWYQQTPGQGLQFLFEYFSETQRNKGNFPGRFSGRQFSNSRSEMNVSTLELGDSALYLCASSAWDSNYGYTFGSGTRLTVV.

This clone was detected only once. This chain links TRBV2 with TRBJ1-4, with a tentative D call TRBD1 (5 bases). CDR1 and CDR2 (germline): SNHLY, FYNNEI. V gave up 4 bases and J gave up 5 bases, with 11 bases separating them. The CDR3 loop spans 14 amino acids. CDR3 region: CASSAQGINEKLFF. CDR3 sequence (DNA): TGTGCCAGCAGTGCTCAGGGAATAAATGAAAAACTGTTTTTT.

The V call is TRBV5-1, the J call TRBJ2-5; the D gene is possibly TRBD1 (6 bases). The ends were cut back, 3 bases at V and 2 bases at J, with 11 bases in the middle. The germline CDR1 and CDR2 sequences are SGHRS and YFSETQ. The CDR3 length is 14 residues. CDR3 amino acids: CASSSGTQQETQYF. The CDR3 DNA is TGCGCCAGCAGCTCCGGGACACAACAAGAGACCCAGTACTTC.

The rearrangement uses TRBV27 and TRBJ1-6; no clear D. This CDR3 spans 16 amino acids. The germline CDR1 and CDR2 sequences are MNHEY and SMNVEV (reference sequence). V lost 6 bases to trimming and J lost 0 bases, with 12 bases between them. CDR3 sequence (DNA): TGTGCCAGCAGCGACGGTAGGAGCTCCTATAATTCACCCCTCCACTTT. The encoded protein is CASSDGRSSYNSPLHF.

DNA of the CDR3: TGTGCCAGCAGTTTACGACAGGGGCCGCTGGGGACTAGCGGGTCCAGGGGGACCCAGTACTTC. This sequence encodes CASSLRQGPLGTSGSRGTQYF. This chain joins TRBV27 and TRBJ2-5, with 12 bases that match TRBD2. The germline gives CDR1 MNHEY, CDR2 SMNVEV (reference sequence). The CDR3 runs 21 residues. Trimming cost V 2 bases and J 7 bases; bases outside gene matches: 23.

V gene TRBV19 combines with J gene TRBJ1-5; D is ambiguous. V was cut by 1 base and J by 4 bases, with 8 bases left in between. Germline V gene lookup returns CDR1 LNHDA and CDR2 SQIVND (reference sequence). The CDR3 totals 14 residues. Here the CDR3 reads CASSIAGGNQPQHF. CDR3 coding DNA: TGTGCCAGTAGTATAGCGGGCGGGAATCAGCCCCAGCATTTT. The complete variable domain, with remaining parts taken from reference TRBV19 and TRBJ1-5, reads DGGITQSPKYLFRKEGQNVTLSCEQNLNHDAMYWYRQDPGQGLRLIYYSQIVNDFQKGDIAEGYSVSREKKESFPLTVTSAQKNPTAFYLCASSIAGGNQPQHFGDGTRLSIL.

This chain connects TRBV28 to TRBJ2-3, with a possible D match to TRBD2 (5 bases). Trimming stripped 3 bases from V and 0 bases from J, with 7 bases between. CDR1 is MDHEN, CDR2 SYDVKM, per germline. CDR3 length: 14 amino acids. The CDR3 protein is CASSFTGSTDTQYF. The DNA for the CDR3 is TGTGCCAGCAGTTTTACGGGGAGCACAGATACGCAGTATTTT.

The chain joins TRBV6-6 to TRBJ1-5, with D possibly TRBD1 on 5 matching bases. This CDR3 has 16 amino acids. The V end lost 2 bases, the J end lost 4 bases, and 15 bases lay between the germline ends. CDR1 MNHNY and CDR2 SVGAGI come from the germline V gene (reference sequence). CDR3 DNA: TGTGCCAGCAGTTACCGGCAGGGCGATGCAAATCAGCCCCAGCATTTT. As protein: CASSYRQGDANQPQHF.

The chain uses TRBV3-1 (or the pseudogene TRBV3-2) and TRBJ2-7, with D maybe TRBD1 (5 bases). Trimming took off 4 bases at V and 2 bases at J, with 12 bases between the two ends. Per germline, CDR1 LGHDT and CDR2 YNNKEL (reference sequence). This CDR3 is 14 amino acids long. In nucleotides, the CDR3 is TGTGCCAGCAGCCCTTCGTGGGGCGCCTACGAGCAGTACTTC. Its protein product is CASSPSWGAYEQYF.